These 5 T cell receptor beta chains share one sample of origin, sequenced in a study of blood T cell repertoires in COVID-19. Data came from immunoSEQ multiplex PCR; TCRdb stores just in-frame clones and leaves some out. The sample carries some 97,000 clones, about nine tenths recorded once. The sequencing input was peripheral blood. These receptors all stem from a man in his forties or fifties with acute or convalescent COVID-19.

The rearrangement uses TRBV7-2 and TRBJ1-3; D perhaps matches TRBD1 (6 bases). This CDR3 spans 16 amino acids. Germline CDR1 SGHTA, CDR2 FQGNSA. Trimming removed 0 bases from V and 1 base from J, with 10 bases in between. The CDR3 DNA reads TGTGCCAGCAGCTTAGCGCCTCAGGGGTCTGGAAACACCATATATTTT. Amino acid sequence: CASSLAPQGSGNTIYF.

This clone was detected only a few times. The V and J genes are TRBV7-2 and TRBJ1-4, with a weak D call TRBD1 (6 bases). CDR3 size: 15 residues. Between the trimmed V and J ends, which lost 1 base and 7 bases, there was a span of 13 bases. Per germline, CDR1 SGHTA and CDR2 FQGNSA. The CDR3: CASSLVSRGGEKLFF. Here the CDR3 DNA reads TGTGCCAGCAGCTTAGTCTCCAGGGGCGGTGAAAAACTGTTTTTT.

The genes are TRBV7-9 and TRBJ2-2; 7 nucleotides align to TRBD1. The germline CDR1 and CDR2 sequences are SEHNR and FQNEAQ (reference sequence). This CDR3 region has 14 residues. V lost 5 bases and J lost 8; bases outside the gene matches: 8. This CDR3 reads CASSPRQGAGELFF. The DNA of the CDR3 is TGTGCCAGCAGCCCCCGACAGGGTGCGGGGGAGCTGTTTTTT.

The CDR3, as DNA: TGTGCCACCAGCAGAGGAAAACTAGCGGGAGGGACAGATACGCAGTATTTT. Its protein is CATSRGKLAGGTDTQYF. V and J are TRBV15 and TRBJ2-3; 13 bases agree with TRBD2. Trimming removed 1 base from V and 3 bases from J; junction bases left unmatched: 4. In germline, CDR1 is LNHNV, CDR2 YYDKDF (reference sequence). This CDR3 is built from 17 residues.

The chain carries TRBV5-4 and TRBJ2-2, with D maybe TRBD1 (6 bases). Germline-derived CDR1 and CDR2 are SGHNT and YYREEE (reference sequence). There are 14 residues in the CDR3. V lost 1 base, J lost 8 bases, and 12 bases lay in between. The CDR3 loop reads CASSLQGPMGELFF. The CDR3 nucleotides read TGTGCCAGCAGCTTGCAGGGGCCTATGGGGGAGCTGTTTTTT.